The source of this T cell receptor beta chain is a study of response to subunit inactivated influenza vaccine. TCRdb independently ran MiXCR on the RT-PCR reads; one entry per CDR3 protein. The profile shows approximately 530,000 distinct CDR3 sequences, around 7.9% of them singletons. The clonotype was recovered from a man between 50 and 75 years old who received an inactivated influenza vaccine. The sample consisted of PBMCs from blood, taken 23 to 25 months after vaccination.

The CDR3 DNA is TGTGCCAGCGGCGGGACAGGAGGCTATGGCTACACCTTC. It is translated as CASGGTGGYGYTF. J is TRBJ1-2 and V is TRBV2; the match to TRBD1 covers 8 bases. The CDR3 has 13 residues. In germline, CDR1 is SNHLY, CDR2 FYNNEI. The ends lost 8 bases at V and 4 bases at J; junction bases unmatched: 6. Drawing the rest from reference TRBV2 and TRBJ1-2, the complete variable domain is EPEVTQTPSHQVTQMGQEVILRCVPISNHLYFYWYRQILGQKVEFLVSFYNNEISEKSEIFDDQFSVERPDGSNFTLKIRSTKLEDSAMYFCASGGTGGYGYTFGSGTRLTVV.